This is a list of T cell receptor beta chains from one sample in a study of control samples from healthy donors and cancer patients. Method: immunoSEQ multiplex PCR; TCRdb's copy keeps in-frame clones and lacks some. The sample gives 160,000 or so clones, 92% of which show up once; approximately 0.7% is in the top ten. Sequenced sample: blood. The source is a young woman in good health. Both conserved end residues are part of each CDR3. Each record gives: V gene, clone size, J gene, D gene, CDR3 protein, CDR3 DNA. A D gene is named only where the DNA matches it firmly. Only some rows state a clone size, as once, few, many or a class for expanded clones.

V: TRBV10-1
size: -
J: TRBJ2-3
D: -
CDR3: CASSESRGSDTQYF
DNA: TGCGCCAGCAGTGAGTCTCGGGGGAGCGATACGCAGTATTTT

V: TRBV19
size: -
J: TRBJ2-7
D: -
CDR3: CASSTPGDEQYF
DNA: TGTGCCAGTAGTACGCCGGGGGACGAGCAGTACTTC

V: TRBV24-1
size: -
J: TRBJ2-7
D: TRBD1
CDR3: CATSDPGTGVIEQYF
DNA: TGTGCCACCAGTGATCCCGGGACAGGGGTTATCGAGCAGTACTTC

V: TRBV30
size: -
J: TRBJ2-7
D: TRBD2
CDR3: CAWTGLADSYEQYF
DNA: TGTGCCTGGACGGGACTAGCGGACTCCTACGAGCAGTACTTC

V: TRBV2
size: -
J: TRBJ1-1
D: -
CDR3: CASSEERDTEAFF
DNA: TGTGCCAGCAGTGAAGAGCGTGACACTGAAGCTTTCTTT

V: TRBV4-1
size: -
J: TRBJ2-3
D: TRBD1
CDR3: CASSPRGTGSDTQYF
DNA: TGCGCCAGCAGCCCCAGAGGGACAGGGTCAGATACGCAGTATTTT

V: TRBV5-6
size: -
J: TRBJ2-7
D: -
CDR3: CASSLAPTSYEQYF
DNA: TGTGCCAGCAGCTTGGCCCCGACCTCCTACGAGCAGTACTTC

V: TRBV29-1
size: -
J: TRBJ2-1
D: -
CDR3: CSVRDKGPYNEQFF
DNA: TGCAGCGTTAGGGACAAGGGGCCCTACAATGAGCAGTTCTTC

V: TRBV24-1
size: -
J: TRBJ1-1
D: -
CDR3: CATSDSRVPTEAFF
DNA: TGTGCCACCAGTGATTCGCGGGTCCCCACTGAAGCTTTCTTT

V: TRBV2
size: once
J: TRBJ2-7
D: -
CDR3: CASNLGYEQYF
DNA: TGTGCCAGCAACCTGGGCTACGAGCAGTACTTC

V: TRBV5-1
size: -
J: TRBJ1-6
D: -
CDR3: CASSLDGGMDSPLHF
DNA: TGCGCCAGCAGCTTGGACGGGGGAATGGATTCACCCCTCCACTTT

V: TRBV11-2
size: -
J: TRBJ2-5
D: -
CDR3: CASSLAEDVWRETQYF
DNA: TGTGCCAGCAGCTTAGCCGAGGATGTTTGGAGGGAGACCCAGTACTTC

V: TRBV5-1
size: -
J: TRBJ2-5
D: TRBD1
CDR3: CASSSRTGLETQYF
DNA: TGCGCCAGCAGCTCACGGACAGGCTTGGAGACCCAGTACTTC

V: TRBV29-1
size: -
J: TRBJ1-1
D: -
CDR3: CSVEDINWRNTEAFF
DNA: TGCAGCGTTGAAGATATTAATTGGAGGAACACTGAAGCTTTCTTT

V: TRBV23-1
size: -
J: TRBJ2-7
D: -
CDR3: CASSPGEQYF
DNA: TGCGCCAGCAGCCCCGGGGAGCAGTACTTC

V: TRBV12-3/TRBV12-4
size: -
J: TRBJ2-7
D: -
CDR3: CASSQRSSYEQYF
DNA: TGTGCCAGCAGCCAGAGGAGCTCCTACGAGCAGTACTTC

V: TRBV5-6
size: -
J: TRBJ2-3
D: -
CDR3: CASSFRSIQSSKFTDTQYF
DNA: TGTGCCAGCAGCTTCCGATCCATACAGAGCTCCAAATTCACAGATACGCAGTATTTT

V: TRBV19
size: -
J: TRBJ2-1
D: TRBD2
CDR3: CASSIMGLAGQYNEQFF
DNA: TGTGCCAGTAGTATCATGGGACTAGCGGGGCAATACAATGAGCAGTTCTTC

V: TRBV28
size: -
J: TRBJ2-7
D: TRBD2
CDR3: CASSLDLAGAGLGEQYF
DNA: TGTGCCAGCAGTTTAGACCTTGCCGGAGCAGGACTAGGGGAGCAGTACTTC

V: TRBV2
size: -
J: TRBJ1-4
D: TRBD1
CDR3: CASSGVDRGGEKLFF
DNA: TGTGCCAGCAGTGGAGTAGACAGGGGAGGGGAAAAACTGTTTTTT

V: TRBV19
size: -
J: TRBJ2-1
D: -
CDR3: CASSRGEFYNEQFF
DNA: TGTGCCAGTAGCAGGGGGGAGTTCTACAATGAGCAGTTCTTC

V: TRBV19
size: -
J: TRBJ1-5
D: TRBD1
CDR3: CASSIRTGHQPQHF
DNA: TGTGCCAGTAGTATACGGACAGGCCATCAGCCCCAGCATTTT

V: TRBV18
size: once
J: TRBJ2-7
D: -
CDR3: CASSPSATGYEQYF
DNA: TGTGCCAGCTCACCATCCGCGACGGGCTACGAGCAGTACTTC